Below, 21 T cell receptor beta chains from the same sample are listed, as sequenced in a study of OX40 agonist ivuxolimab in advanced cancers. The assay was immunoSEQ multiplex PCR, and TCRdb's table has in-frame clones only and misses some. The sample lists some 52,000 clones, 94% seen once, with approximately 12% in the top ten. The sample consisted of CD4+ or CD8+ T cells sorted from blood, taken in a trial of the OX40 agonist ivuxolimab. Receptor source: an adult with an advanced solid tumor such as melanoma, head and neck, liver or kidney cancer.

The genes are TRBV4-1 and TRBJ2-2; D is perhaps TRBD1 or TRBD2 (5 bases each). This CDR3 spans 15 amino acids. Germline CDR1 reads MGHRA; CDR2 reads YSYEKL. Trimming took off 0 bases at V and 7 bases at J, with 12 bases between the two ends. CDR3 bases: TGCGCCAGCAGCCAAGATGGGCAGGGAGACGGGGAGCTGTTTTTT. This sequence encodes CASSQDGQGDGELFF.

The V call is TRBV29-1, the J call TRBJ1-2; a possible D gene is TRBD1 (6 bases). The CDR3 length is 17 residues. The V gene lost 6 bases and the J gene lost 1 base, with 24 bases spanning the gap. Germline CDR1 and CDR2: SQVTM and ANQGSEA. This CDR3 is CSVEGVGRQRFNYGYTF. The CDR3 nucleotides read TGCAGCGTGGAGGGGGTAGGGCGACAGCGCTTTAACTATGGCTACACCTTC.

CDR3 protein: CSVDTGSSEAFF. The CDR3 nucleotides read TGCAGCGTTGATACAGGGAGCTCTGAAGCTTTCTTT. The chain recombines TRBV29-1 with TRBJ1-1; D perhaps matches TRBD1 (6 bases). Trimming took 3 bases from V and 6 from J, leaving 11 bases between them. Looked up from germline, CDR1 is SQVTM and CDR2 is ANQGSEA. CDR3 size: 12 residues.

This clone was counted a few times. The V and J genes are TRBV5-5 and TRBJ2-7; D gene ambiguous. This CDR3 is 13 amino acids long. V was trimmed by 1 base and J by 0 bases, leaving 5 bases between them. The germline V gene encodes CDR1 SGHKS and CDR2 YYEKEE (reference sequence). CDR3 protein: CASSLSYSYEQYF. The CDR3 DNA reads TGTGCCAGCAGCTTGAGCTACTCCTACGAGCAGTACTTC. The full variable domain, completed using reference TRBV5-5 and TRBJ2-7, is DAGVTQSPTHLIKTRGQQVTLRCSPISGHKSVSWYQQVLGQGPQFIFQYYEKEERGRGNFPDRFSARQFPNYSSELNVNALLLGDSALYLCASSLSYSYEQYFGPGTRLTVT.

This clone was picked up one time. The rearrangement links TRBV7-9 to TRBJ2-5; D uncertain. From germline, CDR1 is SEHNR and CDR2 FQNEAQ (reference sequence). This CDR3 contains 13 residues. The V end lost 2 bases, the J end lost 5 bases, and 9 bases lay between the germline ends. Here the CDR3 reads CASSLFSMETQYF. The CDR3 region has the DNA TGTGCCAGCAGCTTATTTTCTATGGAGACCCAGTACTTC.

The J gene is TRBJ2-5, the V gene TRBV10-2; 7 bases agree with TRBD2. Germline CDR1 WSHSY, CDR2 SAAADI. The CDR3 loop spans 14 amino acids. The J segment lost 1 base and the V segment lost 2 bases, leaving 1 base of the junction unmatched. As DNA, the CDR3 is TGCGCCAGCAGTGAGGCTAGCGGCCAAGAGACCCAGTACTTC. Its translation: CASSEASGQETQYF.

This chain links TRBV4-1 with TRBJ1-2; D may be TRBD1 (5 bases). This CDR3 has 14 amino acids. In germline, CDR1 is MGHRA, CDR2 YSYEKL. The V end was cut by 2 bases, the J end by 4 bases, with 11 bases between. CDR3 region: CASSQSQGVYGYTF. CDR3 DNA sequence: TGCGCCAGCAGCCAATCTCAGGGTGTCTATGGCTACACCTTC.

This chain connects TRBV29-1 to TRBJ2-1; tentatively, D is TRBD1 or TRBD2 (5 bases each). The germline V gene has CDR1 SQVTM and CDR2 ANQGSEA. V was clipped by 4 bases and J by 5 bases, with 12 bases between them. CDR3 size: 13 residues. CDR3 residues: CSVGGGWDNEQFF. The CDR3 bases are TGCAGCGTTGGGGGCGGGTGGGACAATGAGCAGTTCTTC.

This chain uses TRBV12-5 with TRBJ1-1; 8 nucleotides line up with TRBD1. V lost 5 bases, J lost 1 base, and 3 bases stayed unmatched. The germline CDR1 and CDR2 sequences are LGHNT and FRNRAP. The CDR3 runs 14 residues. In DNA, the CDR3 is TGTGCTAGTGGTAGCGGACAGGGGAACACTGAAGCTTTCTTT. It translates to CASGSGQGNTEAFF.

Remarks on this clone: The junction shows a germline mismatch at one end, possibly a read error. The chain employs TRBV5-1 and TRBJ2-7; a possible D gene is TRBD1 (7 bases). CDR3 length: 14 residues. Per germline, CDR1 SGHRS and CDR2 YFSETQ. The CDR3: CASSLDRTTSEQYF. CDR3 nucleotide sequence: TGCGCCAGCAGTTTGGACAGGACTACGTCCGAGCAGTACTTC.

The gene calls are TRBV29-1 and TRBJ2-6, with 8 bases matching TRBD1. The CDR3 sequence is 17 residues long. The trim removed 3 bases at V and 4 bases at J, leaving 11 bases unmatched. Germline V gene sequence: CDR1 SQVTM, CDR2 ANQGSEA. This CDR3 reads CSVEFRQGNLGANVLTF. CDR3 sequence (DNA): TGCAGCGTTGAGTTTAGACAGGGGAATTTGGGGGCCAACGTCCTGACTTTC.

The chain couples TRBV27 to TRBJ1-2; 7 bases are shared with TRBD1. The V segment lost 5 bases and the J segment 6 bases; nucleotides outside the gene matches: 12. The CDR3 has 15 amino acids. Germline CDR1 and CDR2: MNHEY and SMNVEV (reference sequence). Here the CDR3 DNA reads TGTGCCAGCAGTGCAAACCTCGGGACAGAAGATGGCTACACCTTC. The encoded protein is CASSANLGTEDGYTF.

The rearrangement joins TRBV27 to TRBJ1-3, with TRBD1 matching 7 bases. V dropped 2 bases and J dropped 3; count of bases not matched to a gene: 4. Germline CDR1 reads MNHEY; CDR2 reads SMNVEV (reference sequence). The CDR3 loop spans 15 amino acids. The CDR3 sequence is CASSLAGGFGNTIYF. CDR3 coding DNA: TGTGCCAGCAGTTTAGCAGGGGGGTTTGGAAACACCATATATTTT.

The CDR3 DNA reads TGTGCCACCAGCAACGGGAGGGCCGGTCTGTATGAGCAGTTCTTC. Amino acids: CATSNGRAGLYEQFF. The chain uses TRBV15 and TRBJ2-1, with 8 positions matching TRBD2. J lost 8 bases, V lost 4 bases, and 10 bases had no gene match. The CDR3 consists of 15 residues. Per germline, CDR1 LNHNV and CDR2 YYDKDF (reference sequence).

This CDR3 reads CASSLSEPAYEQYF. The CDR3 nucleotides are TGTGCCAGCAGTTTATCGGAACCAGCCTACGAGCAGTACTTC. The chain employs TRBV27 and TRBJ2-7; D gene unclear. CDR1 and CDR2 from the germline V gene are MNHEY and SMNVEV (reference sequence). The V end was cut by 0 bases, the J end by 2 bases, with 8 bases between. This CDR3 region has 14 residues.

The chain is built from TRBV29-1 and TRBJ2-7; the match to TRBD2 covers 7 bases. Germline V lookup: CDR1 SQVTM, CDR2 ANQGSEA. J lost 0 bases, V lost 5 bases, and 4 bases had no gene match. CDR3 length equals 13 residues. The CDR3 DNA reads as TGCAGCGTTCAGCGGGGTCTCTCCTACGAGCAGTACTTC. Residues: CSVQRGLSYEQYF.

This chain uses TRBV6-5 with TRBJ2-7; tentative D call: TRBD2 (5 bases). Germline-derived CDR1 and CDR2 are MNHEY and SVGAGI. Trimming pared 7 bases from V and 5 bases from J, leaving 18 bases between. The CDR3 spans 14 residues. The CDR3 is CASKTGGLGNEQYF. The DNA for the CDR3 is TGTGCCAGCAAAACCGGCGGGTTAGGGAACGAGCAGTACTTC.

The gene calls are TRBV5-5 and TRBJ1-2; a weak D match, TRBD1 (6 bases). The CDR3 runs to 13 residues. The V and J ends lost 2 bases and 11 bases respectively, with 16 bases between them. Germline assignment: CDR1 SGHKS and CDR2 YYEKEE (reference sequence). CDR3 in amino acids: CASSFIERGRYTF. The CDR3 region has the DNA TGTGCCAGCAGCTTCATAGAAAGGGGGAGATACACCTTC.

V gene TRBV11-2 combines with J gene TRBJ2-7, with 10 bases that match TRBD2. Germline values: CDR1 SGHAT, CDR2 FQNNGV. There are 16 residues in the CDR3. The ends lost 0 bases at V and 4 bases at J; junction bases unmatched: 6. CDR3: CASSLDRGLARYEQYF. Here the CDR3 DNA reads TGTGCCAGCAGCTTAGATCGGGGACTAGCGAGGTACGAGCAGTACTTC.

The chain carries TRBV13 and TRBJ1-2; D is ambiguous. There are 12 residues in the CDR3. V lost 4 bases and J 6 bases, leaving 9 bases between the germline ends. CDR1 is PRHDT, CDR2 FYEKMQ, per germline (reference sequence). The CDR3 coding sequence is TGTGCCAGCAGCTCCGACACGGATGGCTACACCTTC. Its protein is CASSSDTDGYTF.

DNA of the CDR3: TGTGCCAGCAGTGAAATTAGCGGGGCAAACTACGAGCAGTACTTC. Its protein is CASSEISGANYEQYF. The V gene is TRBV6-1, the J gene TRBJ2-7; 8 bases align to TRBD2. Per germline, CDR1 MNHNS and CDR2 SASEGT. J was trimmed by 3 bases and V by 2 bases; bases with no gene match: 6. The CDR3 runs to 15 residues.